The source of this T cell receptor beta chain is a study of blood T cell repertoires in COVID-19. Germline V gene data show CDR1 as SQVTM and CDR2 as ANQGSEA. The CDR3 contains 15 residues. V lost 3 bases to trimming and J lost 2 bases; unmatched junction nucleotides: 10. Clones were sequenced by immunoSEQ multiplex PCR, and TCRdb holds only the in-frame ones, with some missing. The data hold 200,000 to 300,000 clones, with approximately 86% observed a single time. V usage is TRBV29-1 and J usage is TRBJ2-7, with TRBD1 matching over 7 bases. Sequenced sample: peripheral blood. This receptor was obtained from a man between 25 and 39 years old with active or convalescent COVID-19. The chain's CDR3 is CSVDQVGQGAYEQYF. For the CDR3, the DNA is TGCAGCGTTGACCAGGTCGGGCAGGGGGCCTACGAGCAGTACTTC.